Listed here are 28 T cell receptor beta chains from one sample, sequenced in a study of T cell responses to AZD1222 COVID-19 vaccine. TCRdb's copy holds only in-frame clones and misses some; the assay was immunoSEQ multiplex PCR. The table includes nearly 110,000 clones, about nine tenths detected once. The input for sequencing was peripheral blood, taken on day 0 of AZD1222 vaccination. The receptors here all came from an adult in good health.

The V call is TRBV6-5, the J call TRBJ2-7; D gene ambiguous. CDR1 and CDR2 (germline): MNHEY, SVGAGI. V was clipped by 6 bases and J by 3 bases, with 15 bases between them. The CDR3 is 14 residues long. CDR3 sequence (DNA): TGTGCCAGCAGAATCAACAGAGCTGGCTACGAGCAGTACTTC. Amino acid sequence: CASRINRAGYEQYF.

In DNA form, the CDR3 reads TGTGCCAGCAGCTTAACGAGGGCTAGCGGAAGCCATGAGCAGTTCTTC. This translates into CASSLTRASGSHEQFF. The V gene is TRBV7-3, the J gene TRBJ2-1; 7 bases are shared with TRBD2. V lost 0 bases and J lost 8; bases outside the gene matches: 10. The CDR3 consists of 16 residues. Germline CDR1 is SGHTA and CDR2 is FQGTGA.

The chain joins TRBV5-1 to TRBJ1-2; 9 bases agree with TRBD1. Germline V gene sequence: CDR1 SGHRS, CDR2 YFSETQ. CDR3 length: 15 amino acids. Trimming cost V 0 bases and J 7 bases; bases outside gene matches: 7. CDR3 in DNA: TGCGCCAGCAGCTTGGGGGACAGGGAGGGATCTGGCTACACCTTC. Translated: CASSLGDREGSGYTF. The variable domain in full, with the rest retrieved from reference TRBV5-1 and TRBJ1-2, is KAGVTQTPRYLIKTRGQQVTLSCSPISGHRSVSWYQQTPGQGLQFLFEYFSETQRNKGNFPGRFSGRQFSNSRSEMNVSTLELGDSALYLCASSLGDREGSGYTFGSGTRLTVV.

The CDR3 region is CASSLLQEINQPQHF. CDR3 coding DNA: TGTGCCAGCAGTTTATTACAGGAGATCAATCAGCCCCAGCATTTT. This chain links TRBV27 with TRBJ1-5; a weak D match, TRBD1 (5 bases). The V gene lost 1 base and the J gene lost 3 bases, with 10 bases spanning the gap. The CDR3 extends over 15 amino acids. Per germline, CDR1 MNHEY and CDR2 SMNVEV (reference sequence).

The V and J genes are TRBV4-3 and TRBJ2-6, with 7 bases aligning to TRBD1. J was trimmed by 1 base and V by 3 bases; bases with no gene match: 6. Germline V gene data show CDR1 as LGHNA and CDR2 as YSLEER. The CDR3 has 17 amino acids. As DNA, the CDR3 is TGCGCCAGCAGCCAGAGACAGGGAGTTTCTGGGGCCAACGTCCTGACTTTC. Translated, it gives CASSQRQGVSGANVLTF.

CDR3 DNA sequence: TGTGCCAGCAGCGGGCCCCTGAGGACTAGCAATCAGCCCCAGCATTTT. This translates into CASSGPLRTSNQPQHF. The chain has TRBV7-2 and TRBJ1-5; the D is unclear. The CDR3 spans 16 residues. Trimming removed 5 bases at V and 0 bases at J, with 14 bases between. Germline V gene lookup returns CDR1 SGHTA and CDR2 FQGNSA. Filled out from reference TRBV7-2 and TRBJ1-5, the complete variable domain reads GAGVSQSPSNKVTEKGKDVELRCDPISGHTALYWYRQSLGQGLEFLIYFQGNSAPDKSGLPSDRFSAERTGGSVSTLTIQRTQQEDSAVYLCASSGPLRTSNQPQHFGDGTRLSIL.

The chain carries TRBV5-5 and TRBJ1-5, with 9 positions matching TRBD1. This CDR3 contains 14 residues. Germline CDR1 is SGHKS and CDR2 is YYEKEE (reference sequence). The V segment lost 6 bases and the J segment 4 bases; nucleotides outside the gene matches: 5. The CDR3 coding sequence is TGTGCCAGCAATTATGGGACAGGGAATCAGCCCCAGCATTTT. Its protein product is CASNYGTGNQPQHF.

The chain has TRBV18 and TRBJ1-5, with a tentative D call TRBD1 (5 bases). The CDR3 sequence is 15 residues long. Per the germline V gene, CDR1 is KGHSH and CDR2 is LQKENI. Trimming left V 0 bases short and J 3 bases short, with 9 bases between. CDR3 nucleotides: TGTGCCAGCTCACCACCGGGGACGGTCAATCAGCCCCAGCATTTT. It is translated as CASSPPGTVNQPQHF.

This chain joins TRBV3-1 (or the pseudogene TRBV3-2) and TRBJ2-2; 12 bases are shared with TRBD2. This CDR3 is 17 amino acids long. The V segment lost 1 base and the J segment 5 bases; nucleotides outside the gene matches: 5. Germline assignment: CDR1 LGHDT and CDR2 YNNKEL (reference sequence). The CDR3 DNA reads as TGTGCCAGCAGCCAAGGCCCTAGCGGGAGGGGGACCGGGGAGCTGTTTTTT. The encoded protein is CASSQGPSGRGTGELFF.

CDR3 nucleotide sequence: TGCGCCAGCAGCCTGAAAGATTACGAGCAGTACTTC. It is translated as CASSLKDYEQYF. The chain combines TRBV5-1 with TRBJ2-7; D gene unclear. Trimming removed 4 bases at V and 4 bases at J, with 9 bases between. Per germline, CDR1 SGHRS and CDR2 YFSETQ. This CDR3 has 12 amino acids.

The chain couples TRBV6-6 to TRBJ1-5; no firm D call. This CDR3 region has 15 residues. From germline, CDR1 is MNHNY and CDR2 SVGAGI (reference sequence). V was cut by 6 bases and J by 1 base, with 13 bases left in between. Here the CDR3 reads CASSSRSQSNQPQHF. Here the CDR3 DNA reads TGTGCCAGCAGCTCCCGGAGTCAGAGCAATCAGCCCCAGCATTTT.

The V gene is TRBV6-1, the J gene TRBJ1-5; D is ambiguous. The germline CDR1 and CDR2 sequences are MNHNS and SASEGT. Trimming stripped 8 bases from V and 7 bases from J, with 15 bases between. The CDR3 length is 13 residues. Written as DNA, the CDR3 is TGTGCCAGCCAGGACGGTGCAATCCAGCCCCAGCATTTT. The encoded protein is CASQDGAIQPQHF.

This clone came up once. This sequence joins TRBV5-6 and TRBJ1-1; D is uncertain. Per germline, CDR1 SGHDT and CDR2 YYEEEE. The CDR3 spans 13 residues. Trimming shortened V by 2 bases and J by 3 bases, and 8 bases separated the two germline ends. CDR3 amino acids: CASSFPSDTEAFF. In DNA, the CDR3 is TGTGCCAGCAGCTTCCCATCAGACACTGAAGCTTTCTTT.

J is TRBJ1-1 and V is TRBV30; D is possibly TRBD1 (6 bases). Trimming shortened V by 4 bases and J by 5 bases, and 8 bases separated the two germline ends. Germline V lookup: CDR1 GTSNPN, CDR2 SVGIG (reference sequence). The CDR3 consists of 11 residues. Here the CDR3 DNA reads TGTGCCTGGATTCAGGGGACTGAAGCTTTCTTT. Translating it yields CAWIQGTEAFF.

This clone was seen a handful of times. The CDR3 is CASSWVGAWEETQYF. CDR3 bases: TGTGCCAGCAGCTGGGTGGGGGCCTGGGAAGAGACCCAGTACTTC. J is TRBJ2-5 and V is TRBV27, with a tentative D call TRBD1 (6 bases). The CDR3 consists of 15 residues. Germline V lookup: CDR1 MNHEY, CDR2 SMNVEV (reference sequence). V shed 6 bases and J shed 3 bases, with 17 bases lying between them.

The chain employs TRBV4-2 and TRBJ2-5, with a weak D call TRBD2 (6 bases). From germline, CDR1 is LGHNA and CDR2 YNFKEQ. Trimming stripped 1 base from V and 2 bases from J, with 8 bases between. The CDR3 contains 14 residues. The CDR3 DNA sequence: TGTGCCAGCAGCCAAGCGGGAGAACAAGAGACCCAGTACTTC. Its translation is CASSQAGEQETQYF.

The V call is TRBV20-1, the J call TRBJ1-5; D unresolved. The CDR3 covers 13 residues. Germline lookup yields CDR1 DFQATT and CDR2 SNEGSKA (reference sequence). Between the trimmed V and J ends, which lost 3 bases and 2 bases, there was a span of 8 bases. The CDR3 here is CSASSIGNQPQHF. The CDR3 region has the DNA TGCAGTGCTAGTAGTATCGGCAATCAGCCCCAGCATTTT.

The CDR3: CASSQATLSGAQYF. CDR3 sequence (DNA): TGCGCCAGCAGCCAAGCCACCCTATCAGGTGCGCAGTATTTT. The rearrangement links TRBV4-1 to TRBJ2-3; D is ambiguous. CDR1 is MGHRA, CDR2 YSYEKL, per germline. Trimming cost V 1 base and J 10 bases, with 15 bases left between them. The CDR3 has 14 residues.

This sequence joins TRBV6-6 and TRBJ2-7; D might be TRBD1 (6 bases). V lost 0 bases to trimming and J lost 6 bases, with 18 bases between them. CDR3 length: 16 residues. Germline V lookup: CDR1 MNHNY, CDR2 SVGAGI (reference sequence). CDR3 in amino acids: CASSYSSWQGWGEQYF. CDR3 nucleotide sequence: TGTGCCAGCAGTTACTCGAGTTGGCAGGGGTGGGGCGAGCAGTACTTC.

V usage is TRBV19 and J usage is TRBJ2-5; no clear D gene. This CDR3 spans 15 amino acids. The germline V gene encodes CDR1 LNHDA and CDR2 SQIVND (reference sequence). The V end was cut by 2 bases, the J end by 0 bases, with 10 bases between. The CDR3 DNA reads TGTGCCAGTAGTATATCAGGAGTATACCAAGAGACCCAGTACTTC. Amino acids: CASSISGVYQETQYF.

The V and J genes are TRBV7-2 and TRBJ2-1, with D unresolved. This CDR3 comprises 11 residues. V was clipped by 6 bases and J by 3 bases, with 3 bases between them. Germline lookup yields CDR1 SGHTA and CDR2 FQGNSA. CDR3 nucleotides: TGTGCCAGCAGTAACTACAATGAGCAGTTCTTC. This gives the protein CASSNYNEQFF.

The CDR3 protein is CASSDPWGGYTF. The CDR3 DNA reads as TGTGCCAGCTCTGACCCCTGGGGTGGCTACACCTTC. The chain recombines TRBV27 with TRBJ1-2; no definite D call. The CDR3 runs 12 residues. Germline V lookup: CDR1 MNHEY, CDR2 SMNVEV (reference sequence). The ends were cut back, 8 bases at V and 7 bases at J, with 14 bases in the middle.

V gene TRBV5-6 combines with J gene TRBJ2-1, with TRBD1 identical over 8 bases. CDR1 is SGHDT, CDR2 YYEEEE, per germline. V was pared by 6 bases and J by 10 bases, with 12 bases of the junction left unmatched. This CDR3 is 14 amino acids long. CDR3: CASNPRTGMSEQFF. CDR3 nucleotide sequence: TGTGCCAGCAATCCTCGGACAGGGATGAGCGAGCAGTTCTTC.

The rearrangement links TRBV6-5 to TRBJ1-2; TRBD1 is a possible D gene (5 bases). Trimming shortened V by 4 bases and J by 5 bases, and 14 bases separated the two germline ends. There are 14 residues in the CDR3. Per germline, CDR1 MNHEY and CDR2 SVGAGI. CDR3 protein: CASSWDRRTYGYTF. CDR3 DNA: TGTGCCAGCAGTTGGGACCGCAGAACGTATGGCTACACCTTC.

The J gene is TRBJ1-1, the V gene TRBV5-1, with TRBD1 as a possible D gene (6 bases). Per germline, CDR1 SGHRS and CDR2 YFSETQ. The V gene lost 4 bases and the J gene lost 1 base, with 11 bases spanning the gap. The CDR3 has 14 residues. This chain's CDR3 is CASSLGQPNTEAFF. The CDR3 DNA reads as TGCGCCAGCAGCCTAGGACAGCCGAACACTGAAGCTTTCTTT.

This chain links TRBV28 with TRBJ1-1, with D perhaps matching TRBD1 (5 bases). The CDR3 extends over 15 amino acids. Trimming took 5 bases from V and 2 from J, leaving 15 bases between them. The germline gives CDR1 MDHEN, CDR2 SYDVKM. Here the CDR3 DNA reads TGTGCCAGCAGTCCCTGGGGCTCGGGAAACACTGAAGCTTTCTTT. It encodes CASSPWGSGNTEAFF.

V gene TRBV2 combines with J gene TRBJ2-2; no firm D call. V lost 6 bases and J 3 bases, leaving 11 bases between the germline ends. The CDR3 is 14 residues long. Germline loops: CDR1 SNHLY, CDR2 FYNNEI. Here the CDR3 DNA reads TGTGCCAGCAGGATCAGTGGGCACACCGGGGAGCTGTTTTTT. This encodes CASRISGHTGELFF.

This clone appeared a single time. The chain carries TRBV6-2 or TRBV6-3 and TRBJ2-7; 12 nucleotides line up with TRBD2. The CDR3 has 14 residues. Germline CDR1 reads MNHEY; CDR2 reads SVGEGT. The V and J ends lost 5 bases and 5 bases, in that order; junction bases with no gene match: 4. The CDR3, as DNA: TGTGCCAGCAGTACTAGCGGGAGGAACCACGAGCAGTACTTC. This gives the protein CASSTSGRNHEQYF.